The entry below describes one T cell receptor (beta chain). Antigen specificity is unknown. CDR1 is MNHEY and CDR2 is SVGAGI in the germline V gene. The CDR3 totals 16 residues. The V end lost 0 bases, the J end lost 2 bases, and 14 bases lay between the germline ends. The sample originates from a study of T cell repertoires in cytomegalovirus infection. Turning to the study itself: Recently identified HLA-C-restricted and well-studied HLA-B-restricted CMV epitopes were used. The public TCR beta signatures pointed to both CMV infection and matching HLA type.

MiXCR, run by TCRdb on the reads, gives a single entry per CDR3 protein. The sample has 86,000 or so distinct CDR3 sequences, roughly a quarter seen once. The sequenced sample was CD8+ T cells from cultured PBMCs, obtained from culture after CMV antigen stimulation. This sequence originates from a human donor in good health (CMV status not recorded). Some clones in this sample may be carry-over from other donors' samples. The V call is TRBV6-5, the J call TRBJ2-7, with a possible D match to TRBD1 (6 bases). The CDR3 sequence is CASSYSVTGPPYEQYF. CDR3 DNA: TGTGCCAGCAGTTACTCCGTCACAGGGCCACCCTACGAGCAGTACTTC.